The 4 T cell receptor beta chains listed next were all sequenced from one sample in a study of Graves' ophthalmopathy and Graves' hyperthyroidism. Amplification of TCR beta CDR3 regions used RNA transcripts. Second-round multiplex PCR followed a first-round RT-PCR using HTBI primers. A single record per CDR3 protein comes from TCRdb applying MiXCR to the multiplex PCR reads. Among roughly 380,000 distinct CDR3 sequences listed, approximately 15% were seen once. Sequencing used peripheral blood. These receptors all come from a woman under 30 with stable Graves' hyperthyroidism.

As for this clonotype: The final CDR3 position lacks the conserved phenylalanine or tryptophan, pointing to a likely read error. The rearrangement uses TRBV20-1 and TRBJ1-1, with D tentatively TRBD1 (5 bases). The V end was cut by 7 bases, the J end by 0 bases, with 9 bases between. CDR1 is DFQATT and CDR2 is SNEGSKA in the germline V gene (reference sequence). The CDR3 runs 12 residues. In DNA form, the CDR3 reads TGCAGTGTCGACAGTCTGAACACTGAAGCTTTCTAT. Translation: CSVDSLNTEAFY.

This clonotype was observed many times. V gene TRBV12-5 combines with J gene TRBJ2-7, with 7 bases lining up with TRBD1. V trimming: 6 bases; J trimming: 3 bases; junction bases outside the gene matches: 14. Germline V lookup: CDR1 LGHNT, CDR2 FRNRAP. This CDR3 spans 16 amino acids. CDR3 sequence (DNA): TGTGCTAGTGGAAACCTGATTGACAGGGTCGTCTACGAGCAGTACTTC. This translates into CASGNLIDRVVYEQYF.

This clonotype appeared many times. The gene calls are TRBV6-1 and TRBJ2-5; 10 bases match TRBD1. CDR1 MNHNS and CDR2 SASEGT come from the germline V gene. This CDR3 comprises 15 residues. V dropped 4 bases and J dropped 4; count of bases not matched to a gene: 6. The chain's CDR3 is CASSGPGQGSETQYF. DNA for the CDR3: TGTGCCAGCAGTGGGCCGGGACAGGGGTCAGAGACCCAGTACTTC.

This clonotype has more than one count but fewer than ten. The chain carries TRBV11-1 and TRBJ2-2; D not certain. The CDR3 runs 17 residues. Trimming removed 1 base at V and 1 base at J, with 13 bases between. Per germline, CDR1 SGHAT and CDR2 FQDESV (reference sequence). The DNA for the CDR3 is TGTGCCAGCAGCTTAGGGGCGGAACTGGGGAACACCGGGGAGCTGTTTTTT. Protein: CASSLGAELGNTGELFF.